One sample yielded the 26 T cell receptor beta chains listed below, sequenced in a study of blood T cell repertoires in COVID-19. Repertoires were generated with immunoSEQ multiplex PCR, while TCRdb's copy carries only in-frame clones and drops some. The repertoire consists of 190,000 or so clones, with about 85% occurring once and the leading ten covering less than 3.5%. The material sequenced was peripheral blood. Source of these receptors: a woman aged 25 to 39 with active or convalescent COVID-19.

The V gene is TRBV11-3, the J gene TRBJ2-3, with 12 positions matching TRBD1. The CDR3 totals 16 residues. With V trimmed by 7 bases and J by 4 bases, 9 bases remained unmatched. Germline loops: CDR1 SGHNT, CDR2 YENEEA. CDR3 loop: CASNMGTGGSADTQYF. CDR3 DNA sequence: TGTGCCAGCAACATGGGGACAGGGGGCTCGGCAGATACGCAGTATTTT.

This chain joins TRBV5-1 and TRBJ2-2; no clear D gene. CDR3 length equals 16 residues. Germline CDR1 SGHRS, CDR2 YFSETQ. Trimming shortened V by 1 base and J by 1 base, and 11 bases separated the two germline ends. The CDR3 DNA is TGCGCCAGCAGCTTGAGAGGCCAGCAGAACACCGGGGAGCTGTTTTTT. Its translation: CASSLRGQQNTGELFF.

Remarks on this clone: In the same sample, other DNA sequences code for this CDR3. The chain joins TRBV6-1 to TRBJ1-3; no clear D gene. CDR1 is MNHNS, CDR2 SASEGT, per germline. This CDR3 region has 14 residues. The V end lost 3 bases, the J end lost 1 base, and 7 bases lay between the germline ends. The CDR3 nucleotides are TGTGCCAGCAGTGATGGAGTTTCTGGAAACACCATATATTTT. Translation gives CASSDGVSGNTIYF.

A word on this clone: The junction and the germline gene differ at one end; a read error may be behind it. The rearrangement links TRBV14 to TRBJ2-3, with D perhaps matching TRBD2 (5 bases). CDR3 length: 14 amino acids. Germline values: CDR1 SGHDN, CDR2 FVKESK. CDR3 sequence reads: CASSQALLGAAEFF. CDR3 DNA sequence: TGTGCCAGCAGCCAAGCCCTCCTTGGAGCGGCCGAGTTTTTT.

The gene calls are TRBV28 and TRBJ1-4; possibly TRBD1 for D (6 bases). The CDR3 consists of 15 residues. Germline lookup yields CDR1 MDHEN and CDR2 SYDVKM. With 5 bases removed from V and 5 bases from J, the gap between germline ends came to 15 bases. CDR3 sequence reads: CASSPWTATNEKLFF. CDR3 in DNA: TGTGCCAGCAGTCCCTGGACAGCTACAAATGAAAAACTGTTTTTT.

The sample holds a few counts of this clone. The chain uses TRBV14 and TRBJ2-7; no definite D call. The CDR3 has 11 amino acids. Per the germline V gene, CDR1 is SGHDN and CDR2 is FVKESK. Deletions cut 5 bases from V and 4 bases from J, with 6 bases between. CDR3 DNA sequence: TGTGCCAGCAGCAACACGTACGAGCAGTACTTC. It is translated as CASSNTYEQYF.

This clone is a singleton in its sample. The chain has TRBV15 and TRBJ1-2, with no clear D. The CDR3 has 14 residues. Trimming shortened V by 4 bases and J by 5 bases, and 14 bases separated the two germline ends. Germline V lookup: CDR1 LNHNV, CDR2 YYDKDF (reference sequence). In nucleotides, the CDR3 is TGTGCCACCAGCACCGGAGGGAGAAGTTATGGCTACACCTTC. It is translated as CATSTGGRSYGYTF.

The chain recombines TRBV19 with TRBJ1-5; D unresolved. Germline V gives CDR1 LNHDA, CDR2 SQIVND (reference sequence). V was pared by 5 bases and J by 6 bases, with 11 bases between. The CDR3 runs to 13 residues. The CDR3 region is CASSLRAGQPQHF. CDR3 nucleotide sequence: TGTGCCAGTAGTCTGAGGGCCGGTCAGCCCCAGCATTTT.

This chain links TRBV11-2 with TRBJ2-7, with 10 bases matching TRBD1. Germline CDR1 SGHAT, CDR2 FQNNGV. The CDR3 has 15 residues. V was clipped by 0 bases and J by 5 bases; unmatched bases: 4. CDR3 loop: CASSLEGGTGDEQYF. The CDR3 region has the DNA TGTGCCAGCAGCTTAGAAGGGGGGACAGGGGACGAGCAGTACTTC.

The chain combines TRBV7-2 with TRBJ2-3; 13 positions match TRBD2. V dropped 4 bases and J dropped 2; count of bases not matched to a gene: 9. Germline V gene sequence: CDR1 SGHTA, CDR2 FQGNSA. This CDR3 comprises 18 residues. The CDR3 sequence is CASSSRELAGGYTDTQYF. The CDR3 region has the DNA TGTGCCAGCAGCTCAAGGGAACTAGCGGGGGGGTACACAGATACGCAGTATTTT. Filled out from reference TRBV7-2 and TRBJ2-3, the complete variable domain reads GAGVSQSPSNKVTEKGKDVELRCDPISGHTALYWYRQSLGQGLEFLIYFQGNSAPDKSGLPSDRFSAERTGGSVSTLTIQRTQQEDSAVYLCASSSRELAGGYTDTQYFGPGTRLTVL.

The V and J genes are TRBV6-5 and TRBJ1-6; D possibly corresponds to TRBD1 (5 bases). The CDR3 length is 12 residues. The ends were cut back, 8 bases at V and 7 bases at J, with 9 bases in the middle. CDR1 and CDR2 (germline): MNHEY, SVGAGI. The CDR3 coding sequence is TGTGCCAGCGCTGGGGGGAATTCACCCCTCCACTTT. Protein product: CASAGGNSPLHF.

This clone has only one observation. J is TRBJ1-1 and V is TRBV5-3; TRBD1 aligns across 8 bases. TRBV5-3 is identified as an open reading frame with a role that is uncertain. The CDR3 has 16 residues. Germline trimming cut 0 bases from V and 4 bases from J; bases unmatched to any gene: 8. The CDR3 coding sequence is TGTGCCAGAAGCTTGGCCTCAGGGGGCAAGGTCACTGAAGCTTTCTTT. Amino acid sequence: CARSLASGGKVTEAFF.

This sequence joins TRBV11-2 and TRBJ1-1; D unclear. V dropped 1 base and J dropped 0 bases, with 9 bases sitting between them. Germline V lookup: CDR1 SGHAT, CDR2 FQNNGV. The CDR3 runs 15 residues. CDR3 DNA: TGTGCCAGCAGCTTAGCCCAGTCCATGAACACTGAAGCTTTCTTT. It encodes CASSLAQSMNTEAFF. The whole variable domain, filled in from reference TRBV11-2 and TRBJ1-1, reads EAGVAQSPRYKIIEKRQSVAFWCNPISGHATLYWYQQILGQGPKLLIQFQNNGVVDDSQLPKDRFSAERLKGVDSTLKIQPAKLEDSAVYLCASSLAQSMNTEAFFGQGTRLTVV.

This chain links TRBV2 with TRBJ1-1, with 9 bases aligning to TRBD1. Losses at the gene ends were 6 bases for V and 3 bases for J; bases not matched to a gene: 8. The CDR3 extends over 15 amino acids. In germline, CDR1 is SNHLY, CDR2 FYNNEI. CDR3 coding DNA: TGTGCCAGCAGCTACAGGGGGCAGTTCTACACTGAAGCTTTCTTT. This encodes CASSYRGQFYTEAFF.

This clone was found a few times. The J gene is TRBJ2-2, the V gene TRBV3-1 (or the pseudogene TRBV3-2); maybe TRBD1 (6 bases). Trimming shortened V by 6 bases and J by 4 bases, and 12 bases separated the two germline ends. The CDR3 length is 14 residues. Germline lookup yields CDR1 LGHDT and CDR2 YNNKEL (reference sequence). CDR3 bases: TGTGCCAGCAGACTCGGACAGCTCACCGGGGAGCTGTTTTTT. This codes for CASRLGQLTGELFF.

CDR3 amino acids: CASSDWGVSNQPQHF. Here the CDR3 DNA reads TGTGCCAGCAGTGATTGGGGAGTTAGCAATCAGCCCCAGCATTTT. The chain joins TRBV2 to TRBJ1-5; D is unresolved. Trimming stripped 3 bases from V and 0 bases from J, with 9 bases between. The CDR3 totals 15 residues. The V gene's germline CDR1 is SNHLY and CDR2 FYNNEI.

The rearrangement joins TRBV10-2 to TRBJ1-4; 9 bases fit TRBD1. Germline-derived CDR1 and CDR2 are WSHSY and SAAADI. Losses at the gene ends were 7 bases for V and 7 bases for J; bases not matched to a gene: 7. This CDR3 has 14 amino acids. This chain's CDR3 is CASKRGTGTEKLFF. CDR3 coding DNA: TGCGCCAGCAAGAGGGGGACAGGGACTGAAAAACTGTTTTTT.

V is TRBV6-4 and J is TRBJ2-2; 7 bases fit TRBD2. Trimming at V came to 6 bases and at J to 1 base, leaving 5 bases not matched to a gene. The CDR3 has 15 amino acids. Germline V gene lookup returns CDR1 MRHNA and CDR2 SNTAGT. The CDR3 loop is CASRPSGLNTGELFF. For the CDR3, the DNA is TGTGCCAGCAGACCTAGCGGCTTGAACACCGGGGAGCTGTTTTTT.

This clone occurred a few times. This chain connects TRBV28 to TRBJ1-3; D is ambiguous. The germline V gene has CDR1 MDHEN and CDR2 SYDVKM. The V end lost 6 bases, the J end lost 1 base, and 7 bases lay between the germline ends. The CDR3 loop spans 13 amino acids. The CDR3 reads CASRKSSGNTIYF. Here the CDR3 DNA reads TGTGCCAGCAGGAAGAGTTCTGGAAACACCATATATTTT.

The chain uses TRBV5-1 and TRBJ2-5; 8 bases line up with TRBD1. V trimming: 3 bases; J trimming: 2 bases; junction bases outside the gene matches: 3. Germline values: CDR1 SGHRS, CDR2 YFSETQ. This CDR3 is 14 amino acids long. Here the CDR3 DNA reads TGCGCCAGCAGCTGGCAGGGGGCTCAAGAGACCCAGTACTTC. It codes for CASSWQGAQETQYF.

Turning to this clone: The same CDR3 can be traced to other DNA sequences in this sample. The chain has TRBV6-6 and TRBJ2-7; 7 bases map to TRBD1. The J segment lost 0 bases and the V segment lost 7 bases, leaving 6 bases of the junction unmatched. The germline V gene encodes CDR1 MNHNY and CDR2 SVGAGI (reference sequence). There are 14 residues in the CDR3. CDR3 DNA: TGTGCCAGCACCCGACAGGGTAGCTCCTACGAGCAGTACTTC. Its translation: CASTRQGSSYEQYF.

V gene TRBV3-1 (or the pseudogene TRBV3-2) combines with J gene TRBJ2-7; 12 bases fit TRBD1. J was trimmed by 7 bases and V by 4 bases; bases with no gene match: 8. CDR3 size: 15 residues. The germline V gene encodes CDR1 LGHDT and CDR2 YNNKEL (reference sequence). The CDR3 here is CASSRRGQGADEQYF. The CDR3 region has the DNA TGTGCCAGCAGCCGCCGGGGACAGGGGGCTGATGAGCAGTACTTC.

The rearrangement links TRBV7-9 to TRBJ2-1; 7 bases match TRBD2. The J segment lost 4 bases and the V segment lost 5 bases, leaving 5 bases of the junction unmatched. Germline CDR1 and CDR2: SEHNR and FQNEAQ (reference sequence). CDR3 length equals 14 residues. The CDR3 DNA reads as TGTGCCAGCAGCCCCAGCGGGACTTACAATGAGCAGTTCTTC. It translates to CASSPSGTYNEQFF.

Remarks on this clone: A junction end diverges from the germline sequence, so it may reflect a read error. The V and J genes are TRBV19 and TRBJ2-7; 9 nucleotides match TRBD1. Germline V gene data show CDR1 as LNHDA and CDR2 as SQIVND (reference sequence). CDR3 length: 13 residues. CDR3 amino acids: CASSESWDRERHF. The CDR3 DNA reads TGTGCCAGTAGTGAATCTTGGGACAGGGAACGGCACTTC.

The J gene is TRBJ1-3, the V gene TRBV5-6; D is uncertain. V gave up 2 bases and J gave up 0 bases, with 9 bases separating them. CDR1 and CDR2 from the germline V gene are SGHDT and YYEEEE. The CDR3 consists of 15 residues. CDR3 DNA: TGTGCCAGCAGCTTATACATGCCCTCTGGAAACACCATATATTTT. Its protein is CASSLYMPSGNTIYF.

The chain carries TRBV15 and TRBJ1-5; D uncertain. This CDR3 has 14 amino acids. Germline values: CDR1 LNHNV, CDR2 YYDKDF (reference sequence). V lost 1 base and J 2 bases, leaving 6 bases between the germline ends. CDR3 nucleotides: TGTGCCACCAGCAGAGTGAGAGGCAATCAGCCCCAGCATTTT. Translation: CATSRVRGNQPQHF. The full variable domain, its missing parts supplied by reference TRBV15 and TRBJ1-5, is DAMVIQNPRYQVTQFGKPVTLSCSQTLNHNVMYWYQQKSSQAPKLLFHYYDKDFNNEADTPDNFQSRRPNTSFCFLDIRSPGLGDTAMYLCATSRVRGNQPQHFGDGTRLSIL.